The present T cell receptor beta chain was sequenced within a study of blood T cell repertoires in COVID-19. Study background: COVID-19 samples collected from the United States, Italy and Spain covered acute and convalescent phases. Sample material is recorded as cDNA or gDNA derived from T cells, B-cell-depleted T cells, or PBMCs.

Note on this clone: The junction departs from the called germline gene at one end, perhaps through a read error.

The authors' processing: How many nucleated cells were present was estimated from reference gene primer amplification. Data came from immunoSEQ multiplex PCR; TCRdb stores just in-frame clones and leaves some out. Clone size and V and J calls were adopted from that table, with D and trimming inferred from the DNA. This sample has approximately 250,000 clones, with around four fifths found just once. Germline V gene sequence: CDR1 KGHSH, CDR2 LQKENI. The CDR3 has 16 amino acids. The sequence was obtained from a man aged 50-59 years with acute or convalescent COVID-19. Source material: peripheral blood. The rearrangement uses TRBV18 and TRBJ2-3; 12 nucleotides match TRBD2. CDR3 nucleotides: TGTGCCAGCTCACCGGTACTAGCGGGGGGCACGGATACGCAGTATTTT. The encoded protein is CASSPVLAGGTDTQYF.